This T cell receptor beta chain emerged from a study of CD8 T cells in Susac syndrome. Reverse transcription of about 0.45 to 1 ug RNA was performed with random hexamers. Amplification of the TCR beta CDR3 was carried out by immunoSEQ multiplex PCR, which spanned a total of 54 Vbeta and 13 Jbeta segments. TCRdb used MiXCR to reprocess the immunoSEQ multiplex PCR reads, holding one entry per CDR3 protein. This table has about 300,000 distinct CDR3 sequences, almost 85% appearing once. This clonotype was found once. The CDR3 extends over 15 amino acids. V lost 0 bases and J 4 bases, leaving 12 bases between the germline ends. CDR1 and CDR2 (germline): LNHNV, YYDKDF (reference sequence). CD8+ and CD4+ T cells from blood underwent TCR beta sequencing. The multiple sclerosis controls comprised treatment-naive patients whose relapsing-remitting disease was stable or active. TEMRA cells were FACS-enriched and CD8+ and CD4+ T cells negatively isolated.

Sequenced input: CD8+ T cells from PBMCs. This receptor was identified in a human donor with multiple sclerosis. The V call is TRBV15, the J call TRBJ1-2, with a weak D call TRBD1 (5 bases). CDR3 sequence: CATSREASQAYGYTF. The CDR3 DNA is TGTGCCACCAGCAGAGAGGCATCACAGGCCTATGGCTACACCTTC.